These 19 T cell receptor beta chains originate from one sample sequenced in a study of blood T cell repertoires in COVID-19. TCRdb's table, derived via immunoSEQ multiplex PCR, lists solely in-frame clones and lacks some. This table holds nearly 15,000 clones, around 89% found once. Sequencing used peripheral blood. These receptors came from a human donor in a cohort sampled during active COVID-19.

CDR3 DNA: TGTGCCAGCAGCTTGGGACTAGCGGGAGTTGGCACAGATACGCAGTATTTT. Protein sequence: CASSLGLAGVGTDTQYF. This chain connects TRBV9 to TRBJ2-3; 14 bases are shared with TRBD2. The germline V gene has CDR1 SGDLS and CDR2 YYNGEE. This CDR3 contains 17 residues. Germline trimming cut 4 bases from V and 1 base from J; bases unmatched to any gene: 5. Using reference TRBV9 and TRBJ2-3 for the parts outside the CDR3, the full variable domain is DSGVTQTPKHLITATGQRVTLRCSPRSGDLSVYWYQQSLDQGLQFLIQYYNGEERAKGNILERFSAQQFPDLHSELNLSSLELGDSALYFCASSLGLAGVGTDTQYFGPGTRLTVL.

Written as DNA, the CDR3 is TGTGCCAGCAGCCGACTGCGGGGGAGGGCACTTTACGAGCAGTACTTC. The encoded protein is CASSRLRGRALYEQYF. The rearrangement uses TRBV5-6 and TRBJ2-7; 7 bases fit TRBD2. V gave up 4 bases and J gave up 4 bases; unmatched junction bases: 14. CDR1 is SGHDT and CDR2 is YYEEEE in the germline V gene. The CDR3 is made up of 16 amino acids.

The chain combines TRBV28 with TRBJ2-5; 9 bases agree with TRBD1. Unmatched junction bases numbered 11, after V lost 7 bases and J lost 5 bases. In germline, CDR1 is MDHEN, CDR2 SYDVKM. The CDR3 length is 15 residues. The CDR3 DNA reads TGTGCCAGCACCCGTCCACAGGGGGCATCTGAGACCCAGTACTTC. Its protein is CASTRPQGASETQYF.

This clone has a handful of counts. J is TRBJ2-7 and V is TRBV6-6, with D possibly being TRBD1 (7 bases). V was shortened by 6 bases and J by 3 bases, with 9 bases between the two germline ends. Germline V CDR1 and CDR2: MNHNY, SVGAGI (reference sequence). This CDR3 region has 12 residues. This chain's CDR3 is CASSQGGYEQYF. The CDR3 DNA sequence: TGTGCCAGCAGCCAGGGGGGCTACGAGCAGTACTTC.

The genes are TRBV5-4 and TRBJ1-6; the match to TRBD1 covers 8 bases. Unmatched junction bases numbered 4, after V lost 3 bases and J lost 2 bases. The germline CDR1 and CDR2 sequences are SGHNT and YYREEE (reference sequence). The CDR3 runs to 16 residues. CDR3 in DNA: TGTGCCAGCAGCTATGGACAGGGCGCCTATAATTCACCCCTCCACTTT. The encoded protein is CASSYGQGAYNSPLHF.

CDR3 in amino acids: CASSYGGAREQFF. The CDR3 nucleotides are TGTGCCAGCAGCTATGGGGGGGCGCGGGAGCAGTTCTTC. The gene calls are TRBV5-5 and TRBJ2-1, with a possible D match to TRBD2 (7 bases). V lost 3 bases and J lost 10, with 14 bases in between. This CDR3 has 13 residues. Germline loops: CDR1 SGHKS, CDR2 YYEKEE (reference sequence). The complete variable domain, with remaining parts taken from reference TRBV5-5 and TRBJ2-1, reads DAGVTQSPTHLIKTRGQQVTLRCSPISGHKSVSWYQQVLGQGPQFIFQYYEKEERGRGNFPDRFSARQFPNYSSELNVNALLLGDSALYLCASSYGGAREQFFGPGTRLTVL.

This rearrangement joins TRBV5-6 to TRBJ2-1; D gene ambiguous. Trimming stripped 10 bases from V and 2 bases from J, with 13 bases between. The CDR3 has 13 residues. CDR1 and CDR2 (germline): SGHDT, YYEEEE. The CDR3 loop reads CAGASEPYNEQFF. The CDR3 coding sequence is TGTGCCGGAGCTAGTGAGCCCTACAATGAGCAGTTCTTC.

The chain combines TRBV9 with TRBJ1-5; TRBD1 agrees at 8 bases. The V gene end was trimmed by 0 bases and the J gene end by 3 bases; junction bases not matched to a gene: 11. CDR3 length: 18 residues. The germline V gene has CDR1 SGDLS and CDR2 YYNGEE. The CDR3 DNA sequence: TGTGCCAGCAGCGTAGGTCGGGACAGGATCCAGGACAATCAGCCCCAGCATTTT. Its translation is CASSVGRDRIQDNQPQHF.

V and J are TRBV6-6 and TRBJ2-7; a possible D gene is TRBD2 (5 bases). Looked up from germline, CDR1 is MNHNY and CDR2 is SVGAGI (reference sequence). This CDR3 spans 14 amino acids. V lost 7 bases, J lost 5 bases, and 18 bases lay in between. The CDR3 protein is CASKSGLGPDEQYF. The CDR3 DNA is TGTGCCAGCAAATCCGGACTGGGCCCCGACGAGCAGTACTTC.

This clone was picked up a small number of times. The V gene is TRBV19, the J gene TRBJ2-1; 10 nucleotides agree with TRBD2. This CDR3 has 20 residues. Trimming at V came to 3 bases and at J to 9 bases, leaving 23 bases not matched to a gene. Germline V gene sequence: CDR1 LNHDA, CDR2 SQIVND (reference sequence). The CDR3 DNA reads TGTGCCAGTAGTATTCGGTATCGGGCTAGCGGGAGTATTAAGACAAGTGAGCAGTTCTTC. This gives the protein CASSIRYRASGSIKTSEQFF.

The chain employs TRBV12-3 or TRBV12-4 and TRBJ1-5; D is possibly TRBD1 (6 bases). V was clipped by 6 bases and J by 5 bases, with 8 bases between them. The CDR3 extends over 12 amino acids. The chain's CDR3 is CASRSGDQPQHF. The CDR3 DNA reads TGTGCCAGCAGATCAGGGGATCAGCCCCAGCATTTT.

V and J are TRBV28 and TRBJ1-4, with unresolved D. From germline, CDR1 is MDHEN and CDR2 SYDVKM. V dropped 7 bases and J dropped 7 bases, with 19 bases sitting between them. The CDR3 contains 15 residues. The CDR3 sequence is CASTGLRARSEKLFF. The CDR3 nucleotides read TGTGCCAGCACCGGGTTGAGAGCGAGGAGTGAAAAACTGTTTTTT.

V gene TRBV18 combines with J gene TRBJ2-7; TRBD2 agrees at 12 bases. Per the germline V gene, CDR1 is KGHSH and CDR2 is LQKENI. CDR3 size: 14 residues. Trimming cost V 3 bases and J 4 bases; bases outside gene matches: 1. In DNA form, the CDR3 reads TGTGCCAGCTCACCCGGGACTAGCGGGTACGAGCAGTACTTC. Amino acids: CASSPGTSGYEQYF.

The DNA of the CDR3 is TGTGCCAGCAGCCCGCTCCACCGGGGGGGGATTCTTCAAGAGACCCAGTACTTC. Its translation: CASSPLHRGGILQETQYF. This chain links TRBV3-1 (or the pseudogene TRBV3-2) with TRBJ2-5; 8 bases map to TRBD2. The V gene's germline CDR1 is LGHDT and CDR2 YNNKEL (reference sequence). After removal of 4 bases from V and 2 bases from J, the junction contained 15 bases not matched to a gene. The CDR3 consists of 18 residues.

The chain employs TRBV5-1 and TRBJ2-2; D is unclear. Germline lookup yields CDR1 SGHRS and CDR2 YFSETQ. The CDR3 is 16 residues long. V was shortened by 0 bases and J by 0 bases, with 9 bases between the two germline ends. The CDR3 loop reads CASSLDPVANTGELFF. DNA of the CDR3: TGCGCCAGCAGCTTGGATCCGGTCGCGAACACCGGGGAGCTGTTTTTT.

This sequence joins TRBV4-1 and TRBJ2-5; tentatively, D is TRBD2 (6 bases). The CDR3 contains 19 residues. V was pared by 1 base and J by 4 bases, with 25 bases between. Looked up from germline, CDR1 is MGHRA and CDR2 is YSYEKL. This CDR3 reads CASSQAPGGSGPFIETQYF. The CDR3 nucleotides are TGCGCCAGCAGCCAAGCCCCCGGGGGAAGCGGGCCTTTTATAGAGACCCAGTACTTC.

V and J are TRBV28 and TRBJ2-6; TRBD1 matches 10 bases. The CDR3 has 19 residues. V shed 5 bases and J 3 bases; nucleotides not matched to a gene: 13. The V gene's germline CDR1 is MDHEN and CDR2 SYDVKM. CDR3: CASSLNPGTGVDGANVLTF. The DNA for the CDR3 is TGTGCCAGCAGTCTTAACCCCGGGACAGGGGTTGATGGGGCCAACGTCCTGACTTTC.

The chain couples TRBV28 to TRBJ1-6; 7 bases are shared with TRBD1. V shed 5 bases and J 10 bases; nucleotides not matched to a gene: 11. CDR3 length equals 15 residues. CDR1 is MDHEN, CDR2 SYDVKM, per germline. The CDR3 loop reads CASSPPGQHDSPLHF. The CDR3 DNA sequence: TGTGCCAGCAGTCCCCCGGGACAGCATGACTCACCCCTCCACTTT.

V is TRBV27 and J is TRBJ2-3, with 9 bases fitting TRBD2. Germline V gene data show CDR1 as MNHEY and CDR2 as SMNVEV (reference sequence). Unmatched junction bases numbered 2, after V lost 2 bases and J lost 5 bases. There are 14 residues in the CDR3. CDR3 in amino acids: CASSLGLARDTQYF. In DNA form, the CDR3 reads TGTGCCAGCAGTTTAGGACTAGCGAGAGATACGCAGTATTTT.